These 27 T cell receptor beta chains originate from one sample sequenced in a study of metastatic and nonmetastatic thyroid tumors. TCRdb reanalyzed the PCR reads via MiXCR. The sample has 14,000 to 15,000 clones, approximately 20% seen once; the top ten hold approximately 13%. Not a single patient had been given any form of treatment at any point before undergoing thyroid surgery. The sequenced material came from blood. The receptors originated from a female donor with papillary thyroid cancer or a benign thyroid nodule (not recorded which). Some clones in this sample may be carry-over from other donors' samples.

V usage is TRBV19 and J usage is TRBJ2-7, with D possibly TRBD2 on 5 matching bases. V lost 5 bases and J 3 bases, leaving 17 bases between the germline ends. From germline, CDR1 is LNHDA and CDR2 SQIVND (reference sequence). The CDR3 is 15 residues long. Here the CDR3 DNA reads TGTGCCAGTAGTCCCCTAGAGGGAGTCGTCTACGAGCAGTACTTC. Amino acids: CASSPLEGVVYEQYF.

With respect to this clone: At one boundary the junction diverges from the germline segment, which might be a read error. This chain links TRBV15 with TRBJ2-6; D gene uncertain. This CDR3 is 16 amino acids long. Germline V gene sequence: CDR1 LNHNV, CDR2 YYDKDF (reference sequence). CDR3 amino acids: CATSNASGSGDNVLTF. The CDR3 DNA follows: TGTGCCACCAGCAATGCTTCAGGCTCTGGGGACAACGTCCTGACTTTC.

This clone ranks as medium-sized. This chain links TRBV12-3 or TRBV12-4 with TRBJ2-1; TRBD2 matches 13 bases. The V segment lost 8 bases and the J segment 7 bases; nucleotides outside the gene matches: 8. The CDR3 length is 15 residues. The CDR3 DNA follows: TGTGCCAGCGAAACTAGCGGGAGGGGGGGGAATGAGCAGTTCTTC. Encoded protein: CASETSGRGGNEQFF.

At least ten counts were recorded for this clone. J is TRBJ2-1 and V is TRBV11-3; D is uncertain. The V gene's germline CDR1 is SGHNT and CDR2 YENEEA. The CDR3 extends over 12 amino acids. The V gene lost 5 bases and the J gene lost 4 bases, with 6 bases spanning the gap. In DNA, the CDR3 is TGTGCCAGCAGCAGCCAGTACAATGAGCAGTTCTTC. Its translation is CASSSQYNEQFF.

This clone showed up many times. Here the CDR3 reads CASKREYSGNTIYF. The CDR3 DNA is TGTGCCAGCAAAAGGGAATACTCTGGAAACACCATATATTTT. The rearrangement joins TRBV2 to TRBJ1-3; D remains unclear. The CDR3 has 14 amino acids. V was cut by 7 bases and J by 0 bases, with 10 bases left in between. Germline CDR1 is SNHLY and CDR2 is FYNNEI.

This clone was observed at least ten times. The chain couples TRBV11-2 to TRBJ1-6; 8 nucleotides align to TRBD1. The germline V gene has CDR1 SGHAT and CDR2 FQNNGV. The ends lost 2 bases at V and 7 bases at J; junction bases unmatched: 4. The CDR3 has 15 residues. CDR3 region: CASSLSGGQNSPLHF. The CDR3 DNA sequence: TGTGCCAGCAGCTTATCAGGGGGCCAGAATTCACCCCTCCACTTT.

The chain carries TRBV5-1 and TRBJ2-2; 7 nucleotides align to TRBD1. The CDR3 length is 16 residues. CDR1 and CDR2 from the germline V gene are SGHRS and YFSETQ. J gave up 6 bases and V 3 bases, and 11 bases lay outside the gene matches. The CDR3 coding sequence is TGCGCCAGCAGCTCAACAGGGGATCGCGTCGCCGGGGAGCTGTTTTTT. Translation gives CASSSTGDRVAGELFF.

This clone was seen many times. The rearrangement joins TRBV4-1 to TRBJ1-3, with D perhaps TRBD1 (6 bases). Looked up from germline, CDR1 is MGHRA and CDR2 is YSYEKL. Trimming took 5 bases from V and 0 from J, leaving 14 bases between them. The CDR3 is 16 amino acids. CDR3 in DNA: TGCGCCAGCAGCTCCCGGACAGCCGACTCTGGAAACACCATATATTTT. This codes for CASSSRTADSGNTIYF.

This clone was detected many times. Other DNA sequences in this sample translate to the same CDR3. The chain carries TRBV2 and TRBJ1-3; D might be TRBD1 (6 bases). Germline CDR1 and CDR2: SNHLY and FYNNEI. Trimming cost V 6 bases and J 11 bases, with 11 bases left between them. This CDR3 region has 11 residues. CDR3 nucleotide sequence: TGTGCCAGCAGCCCGACAGGAGCCATATATTTT. It encodes CASSPTGAIYF.

This chain uses TRBV20-1 with TRBJ1-1; no firm D call. This CDR3 contains 10 residues. Germline V gives CDR1 DFQATT, CDR2 SNEGSKA (reference sequence). Trimming pared 3 bases from V and 10 bases from J, leaving 9 bases between. CDR3: CSARLGRAFF. CDR3 bases: TGCAGTGCTAGGCTCGGGAGAGCTTTCTTT.

This clone has ten or more counts. The rearrangement joins TRBV29-1 to TRBJ1-3; D remains unclear. Germline assignment: CDR1 SQVTM and CDR2 ANQGSEA. The CDR3 totals 12 residues. Trimming cost V 4 bases and J 0 bases, with 4 bases left between them. The CDR3 spells CSVGTSGNTIYF. CDR3 DNA: TGCAGCGTTGGGACCTCTGGAAACACCATATATTTT. Using reference TRBV29-1 and TRBJ1-3 for the parts outside the CDR3, the full variable domain is SAVISQKPSRDICQRGTSLTIQCQVDSQVTMMFWYRQQPGQSLTLIATANQGSEATYESGFVIDKFPISRPNLTFSTLTVSNMSPEDSSIYLCSVGTSGNTIYFGEGSWLTVV.

This clone is medium-sized. This chain connects TRBV5-1 to TRBJ2-7, with D tentatively TRBD2 (5 bases). V was trimmed by 7 bases and J by 2 bases, leaving 13 bases between them. CDR3 size: 13 residues. Germline lookup yields CDR1 SGHRS and CDR2 YFSETQ. CDR3 nucleotides: TGCGCCAGCGGCCCGGACTCGGCCTACGAGCAGTACTTC. The encoded protein is CASGPDSAYEQYF.

This clone came up many times. The rearrangement joins TRBV4-1 to TRBJ1-4; tentatively, D is TRBD1 (5 bases). The V gene's germline CDR1 is MGHRA and CDR2 YSYEKL. The CDR3 extends over 15 amino acids. V gave up 4 bases and J gave up 7 bases, with 16 bases separating them. The CDR3 DNA sequence: TGCGCCAGCAGCCGAGACAGACTCCTGGCTGAAAAACTGTTTTTT. Protein product: CASSRDRLLAEKLFF.

This clone was detected only a few times. The J gene is TRBJ2-2, the V gene TRBV25-1, with TRBD1 identical over 7 bases. The CDR3 is 16 amino acids. V lost 5 bases and J lost 4; bases outside the gene matches: 10. Germline CDR1 and CDR2: MGHDK and SYGVNS. The CDR3, as DNA: TGTGCCAGCAGTCATTTAGGGGGCGCGATCACCGGGGAGCTGTTTTTT. This gives the protein CASSHLGGAITGELFF.

This clone was found many times. The chain has TRBV10-3 and TRBJ2-2, with D unclear. CDR1 and CDR2 (germline): ENHRY, SYGVKD. V shed 0 bases and J shed 6 bases, with 14 bases lying between them. The CDR3 totals 16 residues. This chain's CDR3 is CAISESRLGFAGELFF. In nucleotides, the CDR3 is TGTGCCATCAGTGAGTCGAGGTTAGGTTTCGCCGGGGAGCTGTTTTTT.

By sample fraction, this clone is medium-sized. V usage is TRBV27 and J usage is TRBJ2-1; 10 bases are shared with TRBD2. In germline, CDR1 is MNHEY, CDR2 SMNVEV (reference sequence). This CDR3 contains 15 residues. After removal of 4 bases from V and 5 bases from J, the junction contained 5 bases not matched to a gene. The CDR3 loop reads CASSYGLAGDNEQFF. As DNA, the CDR3 is TGTGCCAGCAGTTACGGGCTAGCGGGAGACAATGAGCAGTTCTTC.

This clone qualifies as medium-sized. The CDR3 region is CASIKGRENYGYTF. The CDR3 DNA sequence: TGTGCCAGCATAAAGGGGCGCGAGAACTATGGCTACACCTTC. The rearrangement joins TRBV2 to TRBJ1-2; a possible D gene is TRBD1 (5 bases). Trimming shortened V by 7 bases and J by 2 bases, and 14 bases separated the two germline ends. Germline CDR1 SNHLY, CDR2 FYNNEI. This CDR3 has 14 residues.

The genes are TRBV20-1 and TRBJ2-5; 14 bases map to TRBD2. The ends lost 3 bases at V and 10 bases at J; junction bases unmatched: 10. The germline CDR1 and CDR2 sequences are DFQATT and SNEGSKA (reference sequence). The CDR3 loop spans 15 amino acids. CDR3 nucleotide sequence: TGCAGTGCTAGCGGGACTAGCGGGGGCTCCAGCGACCAGTACTTC. As protein: CSASGTSGGSSDQYF.

This clone was seen ten or more times. This chain connects TRBV7-2 to TRBJ1-1; weak D call: TRBD1 (5 bases). The V and J ends lost 1 base and 7 bases respectively, with 13 bases between them. This CDR3 spans 14 amino acids. Germline-derived CDR1 and CDR2 are SGHTA and FQGNSA. CDR3 sequence reads: CASSLGTGGDEAFF. The CDR3 region has the DNA TGTGCCAGCAGCTTAGGAACAGGCGGTGATGAAGCTTTCTTT.

There are a few counts of this clone. It is likely a read error, because the conserved phenylalanine at the end of the CDR3 is missing. The CDR3 DNA reads as TGTGCAAGTCTCGGAGGCGATACTGAGCAGTTCCTC. It encodes CASLGGDTEQFL. This rearrangement joins TRBV6-1 to TRBJ2-5, with D possibly TRBD2 on 5 matching bases. The J call may be wrong; the DNA end is better matched by TRBJ2-1. Looked up from germline, CDR1 is MNHNS and CDR2 is SASEGT. The CDR3 sequence is 12 residues long.

In this sample, this clone turned up many times. Other DNA sequences in this specimen translate into the identical CDR3. The gene calls are TRBV7-3 and TRBJ2-3; 7 bases line up with TRBD1. The CDR3 extends over 16 amino acids. J lost 4 bases, V lost 0 bases, and 7 bases had no gene match. Germline CDR1 and CDR2: SGHTA and FQGTGA. CDR3 sequence (DNA): TGTGCCAGCAGCTTAACCGGACAGGTTAGCGCAGATACGCAGTATTTT. Protein product: CASSLTGQVSADTQYF.

This clone has at least ten counts. The chain combines TRBV7-3 with TRBJ2-3; TRBD2 matches 8 bases. The V segment lost 5 bases and the J segment 5 bases; nucleotides outside the gene matches: 9. CDR3 length equals 15 residues. CDR1 and CDR2 from the germline V gene are SGHTA and FQGTGA. The CDR3 reads CASSMRAGVIDTQYF. The CDR3 bases are TGTGCCAGCAGCATGAGAGCGGGAGTTATAGATACGCAGTATTTT.

This chain connects TRBV6-2 or TRBV6-3 to TRBJ2-7, with a possible D match to TRBD2 (5 bases). CDR1 MNHEY and CDR2 SVGEGT come from the germline V gene. CDR3 length: 13 residues. With 0 bases removed from V and 6 bases from J, the gap between germline ends came to 9 bases. The CDR3 DNA sequence: TGTGCCAGCAGTTACTCCGGGATTGTCGAGCAGTACTTC. Translated, it gives CASSYSGIVEQYF.

The sample holds many counts of this clone. This sequence joins TRBV18 and TRBJ2-2, with 7 bases identical to TRBD2. V dropped 3 bases and J dropped 0; count of bases not matched to a gene: 10. Per the germline V gene, CDR1 is KGHSH and CDR2 is LQKENI. This CDR3 comprises 18 residues. DNA for the CDR3: TGTGCCAGCTCACCGAGAAAAACTAGCGAGACGAACACCGGGGAGCTGTTTTTT. This gives the protein CASSPRKTSETNTGELFF.

V usage is TRBV5-8 and J usage is TRBJ2-3, with 8 bases fitting TRBD2. The CDR3 spans 15 residues. Germline CDR1 is SGHTS and CDR2 is YDEGEE. Trimming cost V 5 bases and J 0 bases; bases outside gene matches: 5. CDR3 loop: CASRRAGGSTDTQYF. The DNA of the CDR3 is TGTGCCAGCAGGAGGGCGGGAGGAAGCACAGATACGCAGTATTTT.

This clone was picked up many times. The genes are TRBV11-2 and TRBJ2-7; 9 bases match TRBD1. Germline assignment: CDR1 SGHAT and CDR2 FQNNGV. This CDR3 spans 15 amino acids. J gave up 5 bases and V 6 bases, and 11 bases lay outside the gene matches. The CDR3 DNA reads as TGTGCCAGCAGGCCCACGGACAGGGGAGTTAACGAGCAGTACTTC. Translating it yields CASRPTDRGVNEQYF. The full variable domain, its missing parts supplied by reference TRBV11-2 and TRBJ2-7, is EAGVAQSPRYKIIEKRQSVAFWCNPISGHATLYWYQQILGQGPKLLIQFQNNGVVDDSQLPKDRFSAERLKGVDSTLKIQPAKLEDSAVYLCASRPTDRGVNEQYFGPGTRLTVT.

This clone has at least ten counts. The V gene is TRBV20-1, the J gene TRBJ2-3, with D uncertain. V was shortened by 5 bases and J by 6 bases, with 12 bases between the two germline ends. CDR3 length: 12 amino acids. The germline CDR1 and CDR2 sequences are DFQATT and SNEGSKA (reference sequence). CDR3 sequence reads: CSARLYQDTQYF. The DNA of the CDR3 is TGCAGTGCTCGACTTTATCAGGATACGCAGTATTTT.